The clone carrying this T cell receptor beta chain was picked up one time. This may stem from a read error, because a much larger clone lies one nucleotide away. Trimming stripped 9 bases from V and 0 bases from J, with 15 bases between. The CDR3 consists of 14 residues. Germline V gene sequence: CDR1 MDHEN, CDR2 SYDVKM. Amplification of TCR alpha and beta CDR3 regions from RNA used iRepertoire nested multiplex PCR. TCRdb reprocessed the multiplex PCR reads with MiXCR, giving one entry per CDR3 protein. The table lists about 380,000 distinct CDR3 sequences, roughly two fifths of them singletons, with 9.5% to 15% in the top ten. The data were taken from a study of glioma-infiltrating T cells.

Input material: glioma tissue, nonneoplastic brain tissue, or PBMCs (not recorded which). V usage is TRBV28 and J usage is TRBJ2-7, with D tentatively TRBD2 (6 bases). The sequence came from a human donor with low-grade glioma or glioblastoma, undergoing nonglioma brain surgery, or in good health (not recorded which). DNA of the CDR3: TGTGCCAGAACCGTCCCGGGGGACTCCTACGAGCAGTACTTC. This codes for CARTVPGDSYEQYF.